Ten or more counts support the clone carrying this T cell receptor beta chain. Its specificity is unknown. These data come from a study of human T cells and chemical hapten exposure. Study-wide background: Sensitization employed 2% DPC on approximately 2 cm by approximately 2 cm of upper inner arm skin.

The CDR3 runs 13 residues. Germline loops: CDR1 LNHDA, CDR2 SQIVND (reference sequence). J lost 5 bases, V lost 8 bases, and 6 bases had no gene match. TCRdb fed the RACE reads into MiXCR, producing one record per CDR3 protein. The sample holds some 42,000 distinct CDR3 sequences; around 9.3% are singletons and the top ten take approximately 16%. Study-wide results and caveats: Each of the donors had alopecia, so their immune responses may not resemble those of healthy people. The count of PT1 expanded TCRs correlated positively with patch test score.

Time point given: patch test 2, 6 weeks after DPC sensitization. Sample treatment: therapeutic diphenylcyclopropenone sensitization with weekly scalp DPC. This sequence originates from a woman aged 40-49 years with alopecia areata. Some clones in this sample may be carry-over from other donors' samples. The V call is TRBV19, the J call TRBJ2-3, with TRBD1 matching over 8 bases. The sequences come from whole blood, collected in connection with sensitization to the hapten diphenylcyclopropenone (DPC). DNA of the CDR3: TGTGCCAGTTCCGACAGGGGTGGAGATACGCAGTATTTT. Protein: CASSDRGGDTQYF.